The next 13 T cell receptor beta chains were all read from a single sample in a study of cytomegalovirus exposure and HLA in healthy donors. PCR involved 60 Vbeta and 13 Jbeta primers. Produced via immunoSEQ multiplex PCR; TCRdb's table is partial and in-frame only. The sample includes 130,000 or so clones, 70% to 80% of them seen just once. Sequencing input: PBMCs. These receptors all come from a female donor in good health and CMV-seronegative.

This clone was found once. The sample carries other DNA sequences with the same CDR3. V gene TRBV27 combines with J gene TRBJ2-7; D perhaps matches TRBD1 (5 bases). This CDR3 is 14 amino acids long. Deletions cut 3 bases from V and 0 bases from J, with 9 bases between. Germline V gives CDR1 MNHEY, CDR2 SMNVEV (reference sequence). This CDR3 reads CASSFSGPSYEQYF. Here the CDR3 DNA reads TGTGCCAGCAGTTTCTCAGGGCCCTCCTACGAGCAGTACTTC.

The rearrangement uses TRBV6-1 and TRBJ1-2; 12 bases align to TRBD1. CDR3 size: 14 residues. With 6 bases clipped from V and 7 bases from J, the junction kept 6 bases outside the gene matches. Germline assignment: CDR1 MNHNS and CDR2 SASEGT. This chain's CDR3 is CASRTSGQGAGYTF. CDR3 coding DNA: TGTGCCAGCAGAACATCGGGACAGGGGGCTGGCTACACCTTC.

The chain has TRBV2 and TRBJ2-7, with 12 bases aligning to TRBD2. The CDR3 contains 15 residues. The junction had 5 bases not matched to a gene; V was cut back by 6 bases and J by 2 bases. Germline-derived CDR1 and CDR2 are SNHLY and FYNNEI. In DNA form, the CDR3 reads TGTGCCAGCAGGGGGGGACTAGCGGGTACCTACGAGCAGTACTTC. Residues: CASRGGLAGTYEQYF. The entire variable domain, with the rest obtained from reference TRBV2 and TRBJ2-7, is as follows: EPEVTQTPSHQVTQMGQEVILRCVPISNHLYFYWYRQILGQKVEFLVSFYNNEISEKSEIFDDQFSVERPDGSNFTLKIRSTKLEDSAMYFCASRGGLAGTYEQYFGPGTRLTVT.

The chain recombines TRBV5-1 with TRBJ2-6; no reliable D call. CDR3 size: 15 residues. V lost 0 bases to trimming and J lost 0 bases, with 4 bases between them. The germline gives CDR1 SGHRS, CDR2 YFSETQ. The CDR3, as DNA: TGCGCCAGCAGCTTGGGTCGCTCTGGGGCCAACGTCCTGACTTTC. It yields the protein CASSLGRSGANVLTF.

The chain has TRBV4-1 and TRBJ1-2; D not certain. This CDR3 has 13 residues. Germline CDR1 reads MGHRA; CDR2 reads YSYEKL. Trimming cost V 3 bases and J 0 bases, with 5 bases left between them. Here the CDR3 reads CASSQRSNYGYTF. CDR3 nucleotide sequence: TGCGCCAGCAGCCAGCGATCTAACTATGGCTACACCTTC.

J is TRBJ1-1 and V is TRBV7-2; D may be TRBD1 (5 bases). Trimming took 5 bases from V and 5 from J, leaving 15 bases between them. The CDR3 is 14 amino acids. CDR1 is SGHTA and CDR2 is FQGNSA in the germline V gene. CDR3 DNA: TGTGCCAGCAGCAAAACGGGGGATCAAACTGAAGCTTTCTTT. Translation: CASSKTGDQTEAFF. The full variable domain, completed using reference TRBV7-2 and TRBJ1-1, is GAGVSQSPSNKVTEKGKDVELRCDPISGHTALYWYRQSLGQGLEFLIYFQGNSAPDKSGLPSDRFSAERTGGSVSTLTIQRTQQEDSAVYLCASSKTGDQTEAFFGQGTRLTVV.

The rearrangement joins TRBV9 to TRBJ2-7; a possible D gene is TRBD2 (6 bases). This CDR3 has 15 residues. The germline CDR1 and CDR2 sequences are SGDLS and YYNGEE. The V end was cut by 3 bases, the J end by 6 bases, with 19 bases between. DNA of the CDR3: TGTGCCAGCAGCGATGGGGGGTGGTATCCGAGCGAGCAGTACTTC. Protein product: CASSDGGWYPSEQYF.

The V call is TRBV11-2, the J call TRBJ2-1; D possibly corresponds to TRBD2 (6 bases). The CDR3 totals 13 residues. Germline V gene data show CDR1 as SGHAT and CDR2 as FQNNGV. V lost 3 bases and J lost 8, with 11 bases in between. CDR3 amino acids: CASSFYREDEQFF. CDR3 coding DNA: TGTGCCAGCAGCTTTTATAGGGAGGATGAGCAGTTCTTC.

The chain is built from TRBV18 and TRBJ2-3, with 11 bases lining up with TRBD2. The V gene end was trimmed by 1 base and the J gene end by 0 bases; junction bases not matched to a gene: 9. The germline V gene encodes CDR1 KGHSH and CDR2 LQKENI. There are 19 residues in the CDR3. The CDR3 sequence: CASSPRVDSSGGSTDTQYF. CDR3 nucleotide sequence: TGTGCCAGCTCACCACGGGTAGACTCTAGCGGGGGGAGCACAGATACGCAGTATTTT.

The chain joins TRBV7-3 to TRBJ2-2; no reliable D call. Trimming took off 5 bases at V and 0 bases at J, with 13 bases between the two ends. The CDR3 length is 16 residues. Per the germline V gene, CDR1 is SGHTA and CDR2 is FQGTGA. Here the CDR3 DNA reads TGTGCCAGCAGCCCTGGCGGCCGCGCGAACACCGGGGAGCTGTTTTTT. Its translation is CASSPGGRANTGELFF.

The CDR3 DNA follows: TGTGCCAGCAGCTTAGCAGACAGGACCACTAACTATGGCTACACCTTC. Translated: CASSLADRTTNYGYTF. The V gene is TRBV7-2, the J gene TRBJ1-2, with D possibly TRBD1 on 6 matching bases. In germline, CDR1 is SGHTA, CDR2 FQGNSA. The CDR3 length is 16 residues. V lost 0 bases to trimming and J lost 0 bases, with 11 bases between them.

This clone was observed a single time. The chain recombines TRBV4-1 with TRBJ2-7; 12 nucleotides line up with TRBD2. CDR1 MGHRA and CDR2 YSYEKL come from the germline V gene. After removal of 4 bases from V and 7 bases from J, the junction contained 8 bases not matched to a gene. This CDR3 is 15 amino acids long. The CDR3 DNA reads as TGCGCCAGCAGCCGACTAGCGGGAGCTCAGAAAGAGCAGTACTTC. This codes for CASSRLAGAQKEQYF.

The chain couples TRBV5-4 to TRBJ2-3; D uncertain. Germline CDR1 SGHNT, CDR2 YYREEE (reference sequence). The CDR3 spans 12 residues. Trimming shortened V by 4 bases and J by 4 bases, and 7 bases separated the two germline ends. CDR3 amino acids: CASSQDSDTQYF. CDR3 nucleotides: TGTGCCAGCAGCCAAGACTCAGATACGCAGTATTTT. Using reference TRBV5-4 and TRBJ2-3 for the parts outside the CDR3, the full variable domain is ETGVTQSPTHLIKTRGQQVTLRCSSQSGHNTVSWYQQALGQGPQFIFQYYREEENGRGNFPPRFSGLQFPNYSSELNVNALELDDSALYLCASSQDSDTQYFGPGTRLTVL.